A selection of T cell receptor beta chains follows, all from one sample in a study of blood T cell repertoires in COVID-19. Some clones are missing from TCRdb's copy, which holds only in-frame ones; the method was immunoSEQ multiplex PCR. Of about 74,000 clones listed, about 91% are singletons. The sequencing input was peripheral blood. Receptor source: a woman over 75 with acute or convalescent COVID-19. Both conserved end residues are part of each CDR3. The D gene is left open where the match is weak. Clone size, where shown, is once, few, many, or a class for clones that have expanded.

v_call: TRBV5-4
cdr3_length: 18
d_call: .
clone_size: .
j_call: TRBJ2-2
cdr3_aa: CASRASHPGGVGTGELFF
cdr3_nt: TGTGCCAGCCGCGCATCACACCCGGGCGGGGTGGGCACCGGGGAGCTGTTTTTT

v_call: TRBV6-2/TRBV6-3
cdr3_length: 16
d_call: .
clone_size: .
j_call: TRBJ2-1
cdr3_aa: CASSYSMQGPGREQFF
cdr3_nt: TGTGCCAGCAGTTACTCGATGCAGGGGCCAGGTAGGGAGCAGTTCTTC

v_call: TRBV5-1
cdr3_length: 13
d_call: TRBD1
clone_size: .
j_call: TRBJ1-1
cdr3_aa: CASSSGTGREAFF
cdr3_nt: TGCGCCAGCAGCTCAGGGACAGGCCGAGAAGCTTTCTTT

v_call: TRBV6-2/TRBV6-3
cdr3_length: 15
d_call: TRBD1
clone_size: .
j_call: TRBJ1-5
cdr3_aa: CASSSQGAKNQPQHF
cdr3_nt: TGTGCCAGCAGCTCGCAGGGGGCGAAGAATCAGCCCCAGCATTTT

v_call: TRBV5-1
cdr3_length: 15
d_call: TRBD1
clone_size: few
j_call: TRBJ2-2
cdr3_aa: CASSWGQGRTGELFF
cdr3_nt: TGCGCCAGCAGCTGGGGACAGGGGAGAACCGGGGAGCTGTTTTTT

v_call: TRBV3-1/TRBV3-2
cdr3_length: 14
d_call: .
clone_size: .
j_call: TRBJ2-7
cdr3_aa: CASSQGRSSYEQYF
cdr3_nt: TGTGCCAGCAGCCAAGGCAGAAGCTCCTACGAGCAGTACTTC

v_call: TRBV12-3/TRBV12-4
cdr3_length: 12
d_call: .
clone_size: .
j_call: TRBJ1-2
cdr3_aa: CASSSDSYGYTF
cdr3_nt: TGTGCCAGCAGTTCCGACAGCTATGGCTACACCTTC

v_call: TRBV6-6
cdr3_length: 13
d_call: .
clone_size: .
j_call: TRBJ1-5
cdr3_aa: CASSTHSNQPQHF
cdr3_nt: TGTGCCAGCAGTACTCATAGCAATCAGCCCCAGCATTTT

v_call: TRBV5-4
cdr3_length: 14
d_call: .
clone_size: few
j_call: TRBJ1-1
cdr3_aa: CASSFPGQNTEAFF
cdr3_nt: TGTGCCAGCAGCTTTCCTGGACAGAACACTGAAGCTTTCTTT

v_call: TRBV9
cdr3_length: 17
d_call: TRBD2
clone_size: .
j_call: TRBJ2-5
cdr3_aa: CASSVGRTSGRQETQYF
cdr3_nt: TGTGCCAGCAGCGTAGGAAGAACTAGCGGGAGACAAGAGACCCAGTACTTC

v_call: TRBV4-2
cdr3_length: 15
d_call: .
clone_size: .
j_call: TRBJ2-1
cdr3_aa: CASSQAPWGENEQFF
cdr3_nt: TGTGCCAGCAGCCAAGCCCCGTGGGGGGAAAATGAGCAGTTCTTC

v_call: TRBV13
cdr3_length: 13
d_call: TRBD1
clone_size: once
j_call: TRBJ1-1
cdr3_aa: CASSSTGGTEAFF
cdr3_nt: TGTGCCAGCAGCTCCACAGGGGGCACTGAAGCTTTCTTT

v_call: TRBV18
cdr3_length: 13
d_call: TRBD1
clone_size: .
j_call: TRBJ2-3
cdr3_aa: CASSLDRGNTQYF
cdr3_nt: TGTGCCAGCTCACTGGACAGGGGAAATACGCAGTATTTT

v_call: TRBV23-1
cdr3_length: 16
d_call: .
clone_size: .
j_call: TRBJ2-7
cdr3_aa: CASSQSRRALDYEQYF
cdr3_nt: TGCGCCAGCAGTCAATCCAGACGGGCACTAGACTACGAGCAGTACTTC

v_call: TRBV5-1
cdr3_length: 16
d_call: TRBD2
clone_size: .
j_call: TRBJ2-7
cdr3_aa: CASSSVSGGAEYEQYF
cdr3_nt: TGCGCCAGCAGCTCAGTGAGCGGGGGGGCCGAGTACGAGCAGTACTTC

v_call: TRBV5-1
cdr3_length: 17
d_call: TRBD1
clone_size: once
j_call: TRBJ2-7
cdr3_aa: CASSSSSGTGDRDEQYF
cdr3_nt: TGCGCCAGCAGCTCTTCTTCCGGGACAGGGGATCGTGACGAGCAGTACTTC

v_call: TRBV13
cdr3_length: 16
d_call: TRBD1
clone_size: .
j_call: TRBJ1-2
cdr3_aa: CASSPTPGQGRGGYTF
cdr3_nt: TGTGCCAGCAGCCCAACGCCGGGACAGGGGAGAGGGGGCTACACCTTC

v_call: TRBV2
cdr3_length: 16
d_call: .
clone_size: once
j_call: TRBJ1-1
cdr3_aa: CASSEQDRGVGTEAFF
cdr3_nt: TGTGCCAGCAGTGAACAGGATCGCGGGGTAGGCACTGAAGCTTTCTTT

v_call: TRBV10-3
cdr3_length: 19
d_call: TRBD1
clone_size: .
j_call: TRBJ1-1
cdr3_aa: CAIRSSKPGQGVSNTEAFF
cdr3_nt: TGTGCCATCAGGTCGTCCAAACCGGGACAGGGAGTATCGAACACTGAAGCTTTCTTT

v_call: TRBV4-2
cdr3_length: 15
d_call: TRBD2
clone_size: .
j_call: TRBJ2-7
cdr3_aa: CASSRGTSGPYEQYF
cdr3_nt: TGTGCCAGCAGCCGGGGGACTAGCGGTCCCTACGAGCAGTACTTC

v_call: TRBV25-1
cdr3_length: 12
d_call: .
clone_size: .
j_call: TRBJ2-7
cdr3_aa: CASSGLGFEQYF
cdr3_nt: TGTGCCAGCAGTGGCCTGGGCTTCGAGCAGTACTTC

v_call: TRBV6-5
cdr3_length: 14
d_call: .
clone_size: .
j_call: TRBJ1-4
cdr3_aa: CASSRWQGSEKLFF
cdr3_nt: TGTGCCAGCAGCCGCTGGCAGGGTAGCGAAAAACTGTTTTTT

v_call: TRBV2
cdr3_length: 14
d_call: .
clone_size: .
j_call: TRBJ2-3
cdr3_aa: CASSESDRRDTQYF
cdr3_nt: TGTGCCAGCAGTGAATCGGACAGACGGGATACGCAGTATTTT

v_call: TRBV6-1
cdr3_length: 17
d_call: TRBD2
clone_size: .
j_call: TRBJ2-7
cdr3_aa: CASSVSTSGAYSYEQYF
cdr3_nt: TGTGCCAGCAGTGTTTCAACTAGCGGTGCTTATTCCTACGAGCAGTACTTC

v_call: TRBV4-1
cdr3_length: 15
d_call: TRBD1
clone_size: .
j_call: TRBJ1-1
cdr3_aa: CASSQDRTGYTEAFF
cdr3_nt: TGCGCCAGCAGCCAAGATCGGACAGGGTACACTGAAGCTTTCTTT

v_call: TRBV5-4
cdr3_length: 16
d_call: TRBD2
clone_size: few
j_call: TRBJ2-2
cdr3_aa: CASSSVGGAGVGELFF
cdr3_nt: TGTGCCAGCAGCTCTGTCGGAGGTGCGGGGGTAGGGGAGCTGTTTTTT

v_call: TRBV9
cdr3_length: 17
d_call: TRBD2
clone_size: .
j_call: TRBJ2-2
cdr3_aa: CASSSSALAGDTGELFF
cdr3_nt: TGTGCCAGCAGCTCTAGTGCCCTAGCGGGGGACACCGGGGAGCTGTTTTTT

v_call: TRBV18
cdr3_length: 15
d_call: TRBD1
clone_size: .
j_call: TRBJ1-5
cdr3_aa: CASSTGQGSNQPQHF
cdr3_nt: TGTGCCAGCTCAACTGGACAGGGTAGCAATCAGCCCCAGCATTTT

v_call: TRBV5-5
cdr3_length: 12
d_call: TRBD1
clone_size: .
j_call: TRBJ2-7
cdr3_aa: CASSFRTGEQYF
cdr3_nt: TGTGCCAGCAGCTTCCGGACAGGGGAGCAGTACTTC

v_call: TRBV6-5
cdr3_length: 13
d_call: TRBD1
clone_size: .
j_call: TRBJ1-1
cdr3_aa: CASSNRGGTEAFF
cdr3_nt: TGTGCCAGCAGTAACAGGGGTGGCACTGAAGCTTTCTTT

v_call: TRBV5-1
cdr3_length: 13
d_call: TRBD1
clone_size: .
j_call: TRBJ2-7
cdr3_aa: CASSQGQVYEQYF
cdr3_nt: TGCGCCAGCAGCCAGGGACAGGTCTACGAGCAGTACTTC

v_call: TRBV11-3
cdr3_length: 12
d_call: .
clone_size: .
j_call: TRBJ2-1
cdr3_aa: CASSTGVTEQFF
cdr3_nt: TGTGCCAGCAGCACGGGAGTAACTGAGCAGTTCTTC

v_call: TRBV30
cdr3_length: 14
d_call: .
clone_size: .
j_call: TRBJ1-2
cdr3_aa: CAWSVPGVNYGYTF
cdr3_nt: TGTGCCTGGAGTGTACCCGGGGTCAACTATGGCTACACCTTC

v_call: TRBV14
cdr3_length: 15
d_call: TRBD1
clone_size: .
j_call: TRBJ2-2
cdr3_aa: CASSRQGPLTGELFF
cdr3_nt: TGTGCCAGCAGCCGACAGGGGCCACTCACCGGGGAGCTGTTTTTT

v_call: TRBV9
cdr3_length: 17
d_call: TRBD2
clone_size: .
j_call: TRBJ2-3
cdr3_aa: CASSVLLAGGLADTQYF
cdr3_nt: TGTGCCAGCAGCGTCCTACTAGCGGGTGGCCTGGCAGATACGCAGTATTTT

v_call: TRBV6-5
cdr3_length: 15
d_call: .
clone_size: .
j_call: TRBJ1-5
cdr3_aa: CASSLRSNSNQPQHF
cdr3_nt: TGTGCCAGCAGTCTTAGAAGTAATAGCAATCAGCCCCAGCATTTT

v_call: TRBV4-2
cdr3_length: 17
d_call: TRBD1
clone_size: .
j_call: TRBJ2-2
cdr3_aa: CASSHKQGPANTGELFF
cdr3_nt: TGTGCCAGCAGCCACAAACAGGGGCCTGCGAACACCGGGGAGCTGTTTTTT

v_call: TRBV9
cdr3_length: 15
d_call: TRBD2
clone_size: .
j_call: TRBJ2-3
cdr3_aa: CASSVVAGGPDTQYF
cdr3_nt: TGTGCCAGCAGCGTAGTAGCGGGGGGTCCTGATACGCAGTATTTT

v_call: TRBV5-6
cdr3_length: 14
d_call: .
clone_size: few
j_call: TRBJ2-7
cdr3_aa: CASSLAPNIYEQYF
cdr3_nt: TGTGCCAGCAGCTTGGCTCCGAACATCTACGAGCAGTACTTC

v_call: TRBV6-4
cdr3_length: 15
d_call: .
clone_size: .
j_call: TRBJ2-1
cdr3_aa: CASSRGTPGYNEQFF
cdr3_nt: TGTGCCAGCAGCCGGGGGACCCCTGGCTACAATGAGCAGTTCTTC

v_call: TRBV2
cdr3_length: 15
d_call: TRBD2
clone_size: .
j_call: TRBJ2-1
cdr3_aa: CASSAGLAGGNEQFF
cdr3_nt: TGTGCCAGCAGTGCCGGACTAGCGGGAGGAAATGAGCAGTTCTTC

v_call: TRBV2
cdr3_length: 12
d_call: TRBD1
clone_size: .
j_call: TRBJ2-3
cdr3_aa: CASRTGGDTQYF
cdr3_nt: TGTGCCAGCAGGACAGGGGGAGATACGCAGTATTTT

v_call: TRBV12-5
cdr3_length: 17
d_call: TRBD1
clone_size: .
j_call: TRBJ1-2
cdr3_aa: CASGLVGTGRSRSGYTF
cdr3_nt: TGTGCTAGTGGTTTGGTAGGGACAGGGAGGAGCAGGTCAGGCTACACCTTC

v_call: TRBV18
cdr3_length: 16
d_call: TRBD2
clone_size: .
j_call: TRBJ2-1
cdr3_aa: CASSPLQRGGADEQFF
cdr3_nt: TGTGCCAGCTCACCACTCCAGCGGGGGGGCGCGGATGAGCAGTTCTTC

v_call: TRBV5-6
cdr3_length: 15
d_call: TRBD1
clone_size: .
j_call: TRBJ1-1
cdr3_aa: CASSFGQGRRTEAFF
cdr3_nt: TGTGCCAGCAGCTTCGGACAGGGAAGGCGTACTGAAGCTTTCTTT

v_call: TRBV30
cdr3_length: 16
d_call: .
clone_size: .
j_call: TRBJ1-3
cdr3_aa: CAWSVVTSLSGNTIYF
cdr3_nt: TGTGCCTGGAGTGTAGTAACATCCCTCTCTGGAAACACCATATATTTT

v_call: TRBV7-9
cdr3_length: 14
d_call: TRBD1
clone_size: .
j_call: TRBJ2-7
cdr3_aa: CASSLEQGPYEQYF
cdr3_nt: TGTGCCAGCAGCTTAGAACAGGGGCCCTACGAGCAGTACTTC